This note documents a single TCR beta chain sequence. Its antigen remains unidentified. Base qualities were left out, and no much larger clone turns up one base away. Using the immunoSEQ assay, the TCR beta locus was amplified and sequenced, producing bulk TCR Vbeta CDR3 data. Per the original workflow: CDR3s were excluded if they were non-productive, were shorter than 7 amino acids, or did not start with C or end with F/W. Analysis was limited to specimens with at least 1000 reads, and clonotypes were defined at the amino acid level. Clonality was computed as 1 minus Pielou's evenness. To equalize library sizes, abundance-weighted random subsampling with replacement was performed 100 times so that 95% confidence intervals could be reported. The Morisita overlap index was used to quantify repertoire overlap, and for each specimen the top 40 clones were checked for overlap with the irAE. TCRdb's version of the immuneACCESS table is confined to in-frame rearrangements and falls short of the full clone set. An unresolved V gene accounts for under half of the shortfall where checked; the remainder is of unknown origin. The V and J calls and clone size were taken over from that table, and D and trimming were inferred from the DNA. Here the sample has fewer than 4,500 clones; roughly four fifths occur a single time. The ten largest clones represent over 20% of the sample.

The data derive from a study of T cells in tumors and immune-related adverse events (dated by TCRdb to the early 2020s). The intended sense of this specimen's treatment or condition label: nivolumab (PD-1 blockade) given before sampling. The DNeasy Blood and Tissue Kit was used to extract DNA from formalin-fixed paraffin-embedded specimens. Trimming at the junction amounts to 0 bases on V and 2 bases on J, and the germline ends lie 10 bases apart. The CDR3 measures 15 amino acids from cysteine to phenylalanine. Just CDR3 DNA is preserved here, 45 bases in frame from base 1. Taken from the germline V gene (reference sequence), the CDR1 and CDR2 loops are LNHDA and SQIVND.

The input for sequencing was skin tissue, taken from a patient treated with anti-PD-1 therapy. The source of this sequence is a female donor with metastatic renal cell carcinoma. The sequence is built from TRBV19 and TRBJ1-2; the D gene remains uncertain. The CDR3 sequence is CASSIDRHRNYGYTF. DNA sequence: TGTGCCAGTAGTATAGATAGACACAGAAACTATGGCTACACCTTC.